This TCR beta chain was identified in a study of blood T cells in healthy people across ages. Looked up from germline, CDR1 is SQVTM and CDR2 is ANQGSEA. The CDR3 runs to 12 residues. V was shortened by 6 bases and J by 8 bases, with 16 bases between the two germline ends. Those donating, healthy Caucasian individuals from Russia, were aged 6 to 90. Isolation per sample recovered at least 7 million PBMCs. Study outcomes and limitations: The authors considered diversity estimates from one million T cells to be underestimates.

A J-beta primer mix and a sample-barcoded 5' primer were used in a second PCR of about 6 to 12 cycles. The template-switch adaptor was a 5' adaptor with 12 random nucleotides. It tagged each cDNA molecule. TCRdb re-analysed the 5' RACE reads in MiXCR, keeping a single row per CDR3 protein. Of roughly 1.4 million distinct CDR3 sequences listed, 55% to 75% were seen once; the top ten hold over 6.5%. This clonotype turned up a few times. Its antigen remains unknown. The TCR sequence derives from a man aged 18 to 30 in good health. This chain connects TRBV29-1 to TRBJ1-2; tentatively, D is TRBD1 (5 bases). The specimen sequenced was blood. The CDR3 reads CSVATGPLGYTF. DNA of the CDR3: TGCAGCGTAGCGACGGGGCCCCTGGGCTACACCTTC.